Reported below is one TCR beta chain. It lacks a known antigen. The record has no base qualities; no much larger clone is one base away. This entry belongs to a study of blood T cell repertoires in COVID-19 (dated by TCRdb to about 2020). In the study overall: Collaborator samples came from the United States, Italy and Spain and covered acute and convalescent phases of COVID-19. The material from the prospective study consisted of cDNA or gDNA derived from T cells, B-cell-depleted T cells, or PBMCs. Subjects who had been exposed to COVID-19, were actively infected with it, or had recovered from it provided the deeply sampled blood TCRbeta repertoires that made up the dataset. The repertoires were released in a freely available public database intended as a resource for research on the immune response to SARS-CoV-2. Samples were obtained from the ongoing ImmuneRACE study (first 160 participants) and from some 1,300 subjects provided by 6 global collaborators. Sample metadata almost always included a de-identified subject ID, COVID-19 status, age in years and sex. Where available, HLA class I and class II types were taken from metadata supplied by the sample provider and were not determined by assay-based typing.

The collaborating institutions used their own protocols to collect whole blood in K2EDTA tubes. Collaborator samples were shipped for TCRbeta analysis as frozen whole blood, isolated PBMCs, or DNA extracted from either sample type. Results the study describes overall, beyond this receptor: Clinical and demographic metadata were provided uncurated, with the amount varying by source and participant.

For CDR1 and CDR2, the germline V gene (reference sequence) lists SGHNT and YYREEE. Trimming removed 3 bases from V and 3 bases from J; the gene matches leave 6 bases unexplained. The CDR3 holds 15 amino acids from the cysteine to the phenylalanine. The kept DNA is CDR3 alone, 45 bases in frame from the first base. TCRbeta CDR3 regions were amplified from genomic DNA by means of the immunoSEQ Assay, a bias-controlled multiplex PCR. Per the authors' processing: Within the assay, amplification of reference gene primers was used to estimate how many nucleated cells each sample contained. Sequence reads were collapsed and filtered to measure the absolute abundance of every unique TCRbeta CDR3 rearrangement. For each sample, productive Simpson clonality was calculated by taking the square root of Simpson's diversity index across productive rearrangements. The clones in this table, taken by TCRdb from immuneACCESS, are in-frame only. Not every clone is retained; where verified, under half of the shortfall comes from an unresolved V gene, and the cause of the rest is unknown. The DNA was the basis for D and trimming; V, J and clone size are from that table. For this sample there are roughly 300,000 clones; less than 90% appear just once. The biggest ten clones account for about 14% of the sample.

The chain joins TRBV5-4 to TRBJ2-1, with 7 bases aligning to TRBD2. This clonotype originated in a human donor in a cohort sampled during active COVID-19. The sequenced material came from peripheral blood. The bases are TGTGCCAGCAGCTCATTTGGGAGGGACTACAATGAGCAGTTCTTC. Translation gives CASSSFGRDYNEQFF. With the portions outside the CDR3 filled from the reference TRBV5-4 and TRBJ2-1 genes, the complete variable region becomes ETGVTQSPTHLIKTRGQQVTLRCSSQSGHNTVSWYQQALGQGPQFIFQYYREEENGRGNFPPRFSGLQFPNYSSELNVNALELDDSALYLCASSSFGRDYNEQFFGPGTRLTVL.